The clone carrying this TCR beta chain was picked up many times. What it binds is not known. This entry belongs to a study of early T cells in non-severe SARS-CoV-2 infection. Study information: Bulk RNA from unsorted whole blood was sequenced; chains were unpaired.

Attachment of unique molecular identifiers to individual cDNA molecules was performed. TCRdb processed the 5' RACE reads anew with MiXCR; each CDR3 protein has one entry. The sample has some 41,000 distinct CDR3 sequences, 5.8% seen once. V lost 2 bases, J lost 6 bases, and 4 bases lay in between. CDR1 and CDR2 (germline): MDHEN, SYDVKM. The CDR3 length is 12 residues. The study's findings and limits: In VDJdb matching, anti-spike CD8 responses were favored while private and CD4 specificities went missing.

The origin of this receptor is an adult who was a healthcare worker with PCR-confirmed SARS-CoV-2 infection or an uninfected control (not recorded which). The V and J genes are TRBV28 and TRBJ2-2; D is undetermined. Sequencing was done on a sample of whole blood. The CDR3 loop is CASSLRAGELFF. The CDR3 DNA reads TGTGCCAGCAGTTTACGGGCCGGGGAGCTGTTTTTT.